These T cell receptor beta chains were read from a single sample in a study of cytotoxic CD8 clonotypes in ibrutinib-treated CLL. Produced via immunoSEQ multiplex PCR; TCRdb's table is partial and in-frame only. Of some 150,000 clones listed, 80% are singletons. The sample consisted of PBMCs, taken after 36 months of ibrutinib treatment. The receptors originated from a human donor with chronic lymphocytic leukemia. Both conserved end residues are part of each CDR3. The order of the fields is D gene, clone size, J gene, V gene, CDR3 protein, CDR3 DNA. A D gene is named only where the DNA matches it firmly. The listing skips clone size in some rows; elsewhere it reads once, few, many or a size class.

d_gene: -
abundance: -
j_gene: TRBJ1-5
v_gene: TRBV4-1
CDR3aa: CASSQEFPQPQHF
CDR3nt: TGCGCCAGCAGCCAAGAATTCCCGCAGCCCCAGCATTTT

d_gene: TRBD2
abundance: -
j_gene: TRBJ2-7
v_gene: TRBV5-5
CDR3aa: CASSLVLAGVGYEQYF
CDR3nt: TGTGCCAGCAGCTTGGTACTAGCGGGAGTGGGGTACGAGCAGTACTTC

d_gene: -
abundance: few
j_gene: TRBJ2-7
v_gene: TRBV30
CDR3aa: CAWSVSLEQYF
CDR3nt: TGTGCCTGGAGTGTATCTCTCGAGCAGTACTTC

d_gene: -
abundance: -
j_gene: TRBJ2-5
v_gene: TRBV5-1
CDR3aa: CASTYVDMRETQYF
CDR3nt: TGCGCCAGCACCTATGTCGACATGCGGGAGACCCAGTACTTC

d_gene: -
abundance: -
j_gene: TRBJ1-3
v_gene: TRBV28
CDR3aa: CASTLTGSGNTIYF
CDR3nt: TGTGCCAGCACCTTGACAGGCTCTGGAAACACCATATATTTT

d_gene: -
abundance: -
j_gene: TRBJ1-2
v_gene: TRBV4-2
CDR3aa: CASSQDKFWADAREGYTF
CDR3nt: TGTGCCAGCAGCCAAGATAAATTCTGGGCAGACGCTAGGGAGGGCTACACCTTC

d_gene: TRBD1
abundance: -
j_gene: TRBJ2-7
v_gene: TRBV10-3
CDR3aa: CALGQDASYEQYF
CDR3nt: TGTGCCTTGGGACAGGATGCCTCCTACGAGCAGTACTTC

d_gene: -
abundance: -
j_gene: TRBJ1-6
v_gene: TRBV5-1
CDR3aa: CASSWADGGNSPLHF
CDR3nt: TGCGCCAGCAGCTGGGCCGACGGTGGAAATTCACCCCTCCACTTT

d_gene: TRBD2
abundance: -
j_gene: TRBJ2-1
v_gene: TRBV27
CDR3aa: CASKSGRGKGNEQFF
CDR3nt: TGTGCCAGCAAGAGCGGGAGGGGCAAGGGCAATGAGCAGTTCTTC

d_gene: -
abundance: once
j_gene: TRBJ2-3
v_gene: TRBV19
CDR3aa: CASSIQLGAGTDTQYF
CDR3nt: TGTGCCAGTAGTATACAGTTGGGAGCCGGCACAGATACGCAGTATTTT

d_gene: -
abundance: -
j_gene: TRBJ1-5
v_gene: TRBV2
CDR3aa: CASTLDAQGYQPQHF
CDR3nt: TGTGCCAGCACCCTGGACGCCCAAGGGTATCAGCCCCAGCATTTT

d_gene: -
abundance: -
j_gene: TRBJ2-1
v_gene: TRBV9
CDR3aa: CASSVGGRGPYNEQFF
CDR3nt: TGTGCCAGCAGCGTAGGGGGCCGGGGCCCGTACAATGAGCAGTTCTTC

d_gene: TRBD2
abundance: -
j_gene: TRBJ2-1
v_gene: TRBV18
CDR3aa: CASSLATSGNNEQFF
CDR3nt: TGTGCCAGCTCACTGGCGACTAGCGGCAACAATGAGCAGTTCTTC

d_gene: -
abundance: -
j_gene: TRBJ2-7
v_gene: TRBV5-1
CDR3aa: CASSLTGVRAYEQYF
CDR3nt: TGCGCCAGCAGCTTGACGGGCGTCAGGGCCTACGAGCAGTACTTC

d_gene: TRBD1
abundance: -
j_gene: TRBJ2-7
v_gene: TRBV2
CDR3aa: CASSEQGAAFGEQYF
CDR3nt: TGTGCCAGCAGTGAACAGGGGGCGGCTTTTGGAGAGCAGTACTTC

d_gene: -
abundance: -
j_gene: TRBJ1-3
v_gene: TRBV6-1
CDR3aa: CASSDQGSSGNTIYF
CDR3nt: TGTGCCAGCAGTGATCAGGGGAGCTCTGGAAACACCATATATTTT

d_gene: -
abundance: -
j_gene: TRBJ1-1
v_gene: TRBV18
CDR3aa: CASSPGGRPNTEAFF
CDR3nt: TGTGCCAGCTCACCTGGGGGACGGCCGAACACTGAAGCTTTCTTT

d_gene: -
abundance: -
j_gene: TRBJ2-5
v_gene: TRBV6-6
CDR3aa: CASIAPGTYKAQYF
CDR3nt: TGTGCCAGCATAGCTCCCGGGACTTATAAGGCCCAGTACTTC

d_gene: -
abundance: -
j_gene: TRBJ1-1
v_gene: TRBV13
CDR3aa: CASSLGRTTEAFF
CDR3nt: TGTGCCAGCAGCTTAGGCCGAACTACTGAAGCTTTCTTT

d_gene: -
abundance: -
j_gene: TRBJ1-2
v_gene: TRBV28
CDR3aa: CASSLSVNYGYTF
CDR3nt: TGTGCCAGCAGTTTATCTGTTAACTATGGCTACACCTTC

d_gene: -
abundance: few
j_gene: TRBJ1-2
v_gene: TRBV19
CDR3aa: CASSPGDYGYTF
CDR3nt: TGTGCCAGTAGCCCGGGGGACTATGGCTACACCTTC

d_gene: TRBD1
abundance: few
j_gene: TRBJ1-2
v_gene: TRBV15
CDR3aa: CATSRDRTGYGYTF
CDR3nt: TGTGCCACCAGCAGAGACAGGACAGGGTATGGCTACACCTTC

d_gene: TRBD1
abundance: -
j_gene: TRBJ1-5
v_gene: TRBV4-1
CDR3aa: CASSQDWDRVGNQPQHF
CDR3nt: TGCGCCAGCAGCCAAGATTGGGACAGGGTGGGCAATCAGCCCCAGCATTTT

d_gene: TRBD1
abundance: once
j_gene: TRBJ1-1
v_gene: TRBV9
CDR3aa: CASASGGNTEAFF
CDR3nt: TGTGCCAGCGCCTCAGGGGGCAACACTGAAGCTTTCTTT

d_gene: TRBD1
abundance: -
j_gene: TRBJ2-7
v_gene: TRBV4-1
CDR3aa: CASSQGPGQGAYEQYF
CDR3nt: TGCGCCAGCAGCCAAGGGCCCGGACAGGGGGCCTACGAGCAGTACTTC

d_gene: TRBD1
abundance: few
j_gene: TRBJ2-3
v_gene: TRBV7-2
CDR3aa: CASSLRGTGVSTDTQYF
CDR3nt: TGTGCCAGCAGCTTAAGAGGGACAGGGGTGAGCACAGATACGCAGTATTTT

d_gene: -
abundance: -
j_gene: TRBJ2-3
v_gene: TRBV19
CDR3aa: CASMRRGADTQYF
CDR3nt: TGTGCCAGTATGAGGCGAGGGGCAGATACGCAGTATTTT

d_gene: TRBD1
abundance: -
j_gene: TRBJ1-2
v_gene: TRBV6-6
CDR3aa: CASSYPGGRGYTF
CDR3nt: TGTGCCAGCAGTTACCCAGGGGGCCGTGGCTACACCTTC

d_gene: -
abundance: -
j_gene: TRBJ1-5
v_gene: TRBV6-6
CDR3aa: CASSYSAGRNQPQHF
CDR3nt: TGTGCCAGCAGTTACTCGGCAGGGCGCAATCAGCCCCAGCATTTT

d_gene: TRBD1
abundance: -
j_gene: TRBJ2-3
v_gene: TRBV19
CDR3aa: CASSDRGLTDTQYF
CDR3nt: TGTGCCAGTAGCGACAGGGGCCTCACAGATACGCAGTATTTT

d_gene: TRBD1
abundance: -
j_gene: TRBJ2-5
v_gene: TRBV14
CDR3aa: CASSPHRGRLDETQYF
CDR3nt: TGTGCCAGCAGCCCCCACAGGGGGCGGTTGGATGAGACCCAGTACTTC

d_gene: -
abundance: -
j_gene: TRBJ2-7
v_gene: TRBV6-1
CDR3aa: CAATGSSYEQYF
CDR3nt: TGTGCCGCGACCGGGTCCTCCTACGAGCAGTACTTC

d_gene: -
abundance: -
j_gene: TRBJ1-5
v_gene: TRBV28
CDR3aa: CASSQRTIGQPQHF
CDR3nt: TGTGCCAGCAGCCAACGGACGATTGGTCAGCCCCAGCATTTT

d_gene: -
abundance: few
j_gene: TRBJ2-7
v_gene: TRBV13
CDR3aa: CASSEYGGVYEQYF
CDR3nt: TGTGCCAGCAGTGAATATGGCGGGGTCTACGAGCAGTACTTC

d_gene: -
abundance: -
j_gene: TRBJ1-2
v_gene: TRBV28
CDR3aa: CASSRRSGWGYTF
CDR3nt: TGTGCCAGCAGCCGCCGTTCGGGCTGGGGCTACACCTTC

d_gene: TRBD1
abundance: -
j_gene: TRBJ2-7
v_gene: TRBV28
CDR3aa: CASSLGTGSYEQYF
CDR3nt: TGTGCCAGCAGTTTAGGGACAGGTTCCTACGAGCAGTACTTC

d_gene: -
abundance: -
j_gene: TRBJ1-6
v_gene: TRBV30
CDR3aa: CAWSVSRRPNSPLHF
CDR3nt: TGTGCCTGGAGTGTATCCCGACGGCCTAATTCACCCCTCCACTTT

d_gene: TRBD1
abundance: -
j_gene: TRBJ1-3
v_gene: TRBV7-8
CDR3aa: CASTPGGTIYF
CDR3nt: TGTGCCAGCACCCCAGGGGGCACCATATATTTT

d_gene: TRBD2
abundance: -
j_gene: TRBJ2-1
v_gene: TRBV12-5
CDR3aa: CASGRTSGSILHNEQFF
CDR3nt: TGTGCTAGTGGCCGAACTAGCGGGTCAATTCTCCACAATGAGCAGTTCTTC

d_gene: -
abundance: once
j_gene: TRBJ2-5
v_gene: TRBV9
CDR3aa: CASSPRTAKETQYF
CDR3nt: TGTGCCAGCAGCCCGAGAACAGCGAAGGAGACCCAGTACTTC

d_gene: -
abundance: -
j_gene: TRBJ1-1
v_gene: TRBV7-9
CDR3aa: CASSWIPRGSNTEAFF
CDR3nt: TGTGCCAGCAGCTGGATACCCAGAGGTTCTAACACTGAAGCTTTCTTT